These 4 T cell receptor beta chains originate from one sample sequenced in a study of control samples from healthy donors and cancer patients (TCRdb year 2020). Library method: the immunoSEQ multiplex PCR assay. The table comes from immuneACCESS by way of TCRdb, which keeps in-frame sequences with V and J called. Part of the clones is missing from these tables; in studies checked, under half for an unresolved V gene and the rest for unknown reasons. The sample yields fewer than 70,000 clones; 90% to 95% were counted once. The ten top clones hold approximately 4.3% of the sample. The sample was blood. The receptors were sampled from a young man in good health.

This rearrangement joins TRBV18 to TRBJ2-4, with D unclear. Germline V gives CDR1 KGHSH, CDR2 LQKENI. The CDR3 has 12 amino acids. Trimming cost V 4 bases and J 4 bases, with 5 bases left between them. The DNA of the CDR3 is TGTGCCAGCTCACAAGGGAAAAACATTCAGTACTTC. Its translation: CASSQGKNIQYF. The entire variable domain, with the rest obtained from reference TRBV18 and TRBJ2-4, is as follows: NAGVMQNPRHLVRRRGQEARLRCSPMKGHSHVYWYRQLPEEGLKFMVYLQKENIIDESGMPKERFSAEFPKEGPSILRIQQVVRGDSAAYFCASSQGKNIQYFGAGTRLSVL.

The chain couples TRBV13 to TRBJ2-7, with 7 positions matching TRBD1. V was pared by 0 bases and J by 5 bases, with 10 bases of the junction left unmatched. This CDR3 comprises 16 residues. The germline V gene encodes CDR1 PRHDT and CDR2 FYEKMQ (reference sequence). The CDR3 loop is CASSLGVGTVQNEQYF. The DNA of the CDR3 is TGTGCCAGCAGCTTAGGGGTCGGGACAGTCCAAAACGAGCAGTACTTC. The entire variable domain, with the rest obtained from reference TRBV13 and TRBJ2-7, is as follows: AAGVIQSPRHLIKEKRETATLKCYPIPRHDTVYWYQQGPGQDPQFLISFYEKMQSDKGSIPDRFSAQQFSDYHSELNMSSLELGDSALYFCASSLGVGTVQNEQYFGPGTRLTVT.

The chain combines TRBV7-2 with TRBJ2-5, with 8 bases fitting TRBD1. The CDR3 spans 14 residues. V shed 4 bases, J shed 5 bases, and the junction held 6 bases outside the gene matches. Looked up from germline, CDR1 is SGHTA and CDR2 is FQGNSA. CDR3 sequence: CASSYSGGRETQYF. The DNA of the CDR3 is TGTGCCAGCAGCTATTCAGGGGGCCGGGAGACCCAGTACTTC.

On this clone: Mismatch with germline at one junction end may stem from a read error. The chain couples TRBV7-2 to TRBJ1-5; 7 bases align to TRBD1. The CDR3 sequence is 14 residues long. Germline CDR1 and CDR2: SGHTA and FQGNSA. The CDR3 nucleotides read TGTGCCAGCAGTTATTCGACAGGGAATCGGCCCCAGCATTTT. Translating gives CASSYSTGNRPQHF.